These T cell receptor beta chains were read from a single sample in a study of control samples from healthy donors and cancer patients. Clones were sequenced by immunoSEQ multiplex PCR, and TCRdb holds only the in-frame ones, with some missing. Among about 110,000 clones listed, roughly four fifths were seen once. The material sequenced was blood. Receptors originate from a man younger than 35 in good health. Both conserved end residues are part of each CDR3. A D gene is named only where the DNA matches it firmly. The size field is filled for only some rows; it gives once, few, many or a size class.

D gene: NA; J gene: TRBJ2-7; clone size: NA; V gene: TRBV10-3; CDR3 length: 13; CDR3 DNA: TGTGCCATCAGTGAAATAGGGATCTACGAGCAGTACTTC; CDR3 protein: CAISEIGIYEQYF
D gene: NA; J gene: TRBJ1-6; clone size: NA; V gene: TRBV6-5; CDR3 length: 14; CDR3 DNA: TGTGCCAGCAAAGAGACAGTGGTCAATTCACCCCTCCACTTT; CDR3 protein: CASKETVVNSPLHF
D gene: TRBD2; J gene: TRBJ2-3; clone size: NA; V gene: TRBV19; CDR3 length: 15; CDR3 DNA: TGTGCCAGTAGTATAGCTAGCGGGGGGGTCGCTACGCAGTATTTT; CDR3 protein: CASSIASGGVATQYF
D gene: TRBD1; J gene: TRBJ1-4; clone size: NA; V gene: TRBV11-2; CDR3 length: 15; CDR3 DNA: TGTGCCAGCAGCTCGCACAGGGGGCGAAATGAAAAACTGTTTTTT; CDR3 protein: CASSSHRGRNEKLFF
D gene: NA; J gene: TRBJ1-2; clone size: medium-sized; V gene: TRBV11-2; CDR3 length: 12; CDR3 DNA: TGTGCCAGCAGCTTAGAGGGAAAGGGCTACACCTTC; CDR3 protein: CASSLEGKGYTF
D gene: NA; J gene: TRBJ1-6; clone size: NA; V gene: TRBV4-3; CDR3 length: 15; CDR3 DNA: TGCGCCAGCAGCCCTCGGACAGAAATAAATTCACCCCTCCACTTT; CDR3 protein: CASSPRTEINSPLHF
D gene: TRBD2; J gene: TRBJ2-1; clone size: NA; V gene: TRBV25-1; CDR3 length: 15; CDR3 DNA: TGTGCCAGCGGACCTTTAGCGGGGGCCACTAATGAGCAGTTCTTC; CDR3 protein: CASGPLAGATNEQFF
D gene: NA; J gene: TRBJ1-5; clone size: NA; V gene: TRBV5-5; CDR3 length: 14; CDR3 DNA: TGTGCCAGCAGCTTGGTCGACGGCAATCAGCCCCAGCATTTT; CDR3 protein: CASSLVDGNQPQHF
D gene: TRBD1; J gene: TRBJ1-6; clone size: NA; V gene: TRBV9; CDR3 length: 16; CDR3 DNA: TGTGCCAGCAGTCGAAAACCGGGGACAGGGGGTTCACCCCTCCACTTT; CDR3 protein: CASSRKPGTGGSPLHF
D gene: TRBD2; J gene: TRBJ2-3; clone size: NA; V gene: TRBV5-1; CDR3 length: 15; CDR3 DNA: TGCGCCAGCAAACGGAGCGGGGCGTACACAGATACGCAGTATTTT; CDR3 protein: CASKRSGAYTDTQYF
D gene: NA; J gene: TRBJ1-1; clone size: NA; V gene: TRBV6-4; CDR3 length: 13; CDR3 DNA: TGTGCCAGCAGTGACTCTGCAGGGATAAAAGCTTTCTTT; CDR3 protein: CASSDSAGIKAFF
D gene: TRBD1; J gene: TRBJ1-2; clone size: NA; V gene: TRBV20-1; CDR3 length: 11; CDR3 DNA: TGCAGTGCTGCAGGGGGGGTTGGCTACACCTTC; CDR3 protein: CSAAGGVGYTF
D gene: TRBD1; J gene: TRBJ1-2; clone size: NA; V gene: TRBV19; CDR3 length: 15; CDR3 DNA: TGTGCCAGTAGCCTTAATACAGGGGACGGCTATGGCTACACCTTC; CDR3 protein: CASSLNTGDGYGYTF
D gene: TRBD1; J gene: TRBJ1-2; clone size: NA; V gene: TRBV30; CDR3 length: 14; CDR3 DNA: TGTGCCTGGCAGAAAAAGACAGGGAACTATGGCTACACCTTC; CDR3 protein: CAWQKKTGNYGYTF
D gene: NA; J gene: TRBJ1-5; clone size: few; V gene: TRBV18; CDR3 length: 15; CDR3 DNA: TGTGCCAGCTCCCTGGGGGGGGGAAGCAATCAGCCCCAGCATTTT; CDR3 protein: CASSLGGGSNQPQHF
D gene: NA; J gene: TRBJ1-2; clone size: NA; V gene: TRBV29-1; CDR3 length: 14; CDR3 DNA: TGCAGCGTTGATAACGGGGGGGCTAACTATGGCTACACCTTC; CDR3 protein: CSVDNGGANYGYTF
D gene: NA; J gene: TRBJ2-3; clone size: NA; V gene: TRBV9; CDR3 length: 15; CDR3 DNA: TGTGCCAGCAGCGTAGGGGGGCCCAAGGGGGATACGCAGTATTTT; CDR3 protein: CASSVGGPKGDTQYF
D gene: TRBD2; J gene: TRBJ2-1; clone size: NA; V gene: TRBV6-2/TRBV6-3; CDR3 length: 12; CDR3 DNA: TGTGCCAGCAGCCCTGGGGGGGGTGAGCAGTTCTTC; CDR3 protein: CASSPGGGEQFF
D gene: NA; J gene: TRBJ2-7; clone size: NA; V gene: TRBV6-2/TRBV6-3; CDR3 length: 13; CDR3 DNA: TGTGCCAGCAGTCCCCTGGAGTCCTACGAGCAGTACTTC; CDR3 protein: CASSPLESYEQYF
D gene: TRBD1; J gene: TRBJ1-1; clone size: NA; V gene: TRBV9; CDR3 length: 15; CDR3 DNA: TGTGCCAGCAGCCCCCCTGGACAGGCGAACACTGAAGCTTTCTTT; CDR3 protein: CASSPPGQANTEAFF
D gene: TRBD2; J gene: TRBJ2-3; clone size: NA; V gene: TRBV27; CDR3 length: 18; CDR3 DNA: TGTGCCAGCAGTCAAATAGGTTTTAGCGGGATTCTCACAGATACGCAGTATTTT; CDR3 protein: CASSQIGFSGILTDTQYF
D gene: TRBD1; J gene: TRBJ1-3; clone size: NA; V gene: TRBV7-9; CDR3 length: 16; CDR3 DNA: TGTGCCAGCAGCCCAAGGTGGACAGGCTCTGGAAACACCATATATTTT; CDR3 protein: CASSPRWTGSGNTIYF
D gene: NA; J gene: TRBJ1-1; clone size: NA; V gene: TRBV2; CDR3 length: 14; CDR3 DNA: TGTGCCAGCACAAAATCGTCAGGGAACACTGAAGCTTTCTTT; CDR3 protein: CASTKSSGNTEAFF
D gene: TRBD2; J gene: TRBJ2-7; clone size: NA; V gene: TRBV4-1; CDR3 length: 19; CDR3 DNA: TGCGCCAGCAGCCCTCGACTTTTCGGACTAGCGGGGGGATCCTACGAGCAGTACTTC; CDR3 protein: CASSPRLFGLAGGSYEQYF
D gene: TRBD1; J gene: TRBJ2-2; clone size: NA; V gene: TRBV4-3; CDR3 length: 15; CDR3 DNA: TGCGCCAGCAGCCAAGAGGGACAGGGGGTCGGGGAGCTGTTTTTT; CDR3 protein: CASSQEGQGVGELFF
D gene: NA; J gene: TRBJ2-5; clone size: NA; V gene: TRBV7-9; CDR3 length: 18; CDR3 DNA: TGTGCCAGCAGCGCAGACTGGGCTAACAGGGATCCGAAAGAGACCCAGTACTTC; CDR3 protein: CASSADWANRDPKETQYF
D gene: TRBD1; J gene: TRBJ1-5; clone size: NA; V gene: TRBV6-5; CDR3 length: 15; CDR3 DNA: TGTGCCAGCAGAAAATCCGGGACAGGCCATCAGCCCCAGCATTTT; CDR3 protein: CASRKSGTGHQPQHF
D gene: TRBD2; J gene: TRBJ2-1; clone size: once; V gene: TRBV19; CDR3 length: 16; CDR3 DNA: TGTGCCAGTAGTCCGCTGACTAGCGGTTCCTACAATGAGCAGTTCTTC; CDR3 protein: CASSPLTSGSYNEQFF
D gene: NA; J gene: TRBJ2-6; clone size: NA; V gene: TRBV5-6; CDR3 length: 19; CDR3 DNA: TGTGCCAGCAGCTTGGTTCCAGGGGCAAGTCTCTCTGGGGCCAACGTCCTGACTTTC; CDR3 protein: CASSLVPGASLSGANVLTF
D gene: TRBD1; J gene: TRBJ1-4; clone size: NA; V gene: TRBV7-8; CDR3 length: 15; CDR3 DNA: TGTGCCAGCAGCTTCCTCAGGGGGCTTAATGAAAAACTGTTTTTT; CDR3 protein: CASSFLRGLNEKLFF
D gene: NA; J gene: TRBJ1-2; clone size: NA; V gene: TRBV5-1; CDR3 length: 15; CDR3 DNA: TGCGCCAGCAGCTTAAATCGAGCTTTTAACTATGGCTACACCTTC; CDR3 protein: CASSLNRAFNYGYTF
D gene: NA; J gene: TRBJ1-2; clone size: NA; V gene: TRBV5-1; CDR3 length: 17; CDR3 DNA: TGCGCCAGCAGCCCGGACCTCAGAGTAGGGGCAGTCTATGGCTACACCTTC; CDR3 protein: CASSPDLRVGAVYGYTF
D gene: TRBD1; J gene: TRBJ1-1; clone size: NA; V gene: TRBV5-6; CDR3 length: 15; CDR3 DNA: TGTGCCAGCTACCCAAGGGACAGGGGGAACACTGAAGCTTTCTTT; CDR3 protein: CASYPRDRGNTEAFF
D gene: TRBD1; J gene: TRBJ1-2; clone size: NA; V gene: TRBV15; CDR3 length: 14; CDR3 DNA: TGTGCCACCAGCAACTCGGGACAGGCATATGGCTACACCTTC; CDR3 protein: CATSNSGQAYGYTF
D gene: NA; J gene: TRBJ1-5; clone size: NA; V gene: TRBV6-5; CDR3 length: 13; CDR3 DNA: TGTGCCAGCAGTCGGGAAGTCAATCAGCCCCAGCATTTT; CDR3 protein: CASSREVNQPQHF